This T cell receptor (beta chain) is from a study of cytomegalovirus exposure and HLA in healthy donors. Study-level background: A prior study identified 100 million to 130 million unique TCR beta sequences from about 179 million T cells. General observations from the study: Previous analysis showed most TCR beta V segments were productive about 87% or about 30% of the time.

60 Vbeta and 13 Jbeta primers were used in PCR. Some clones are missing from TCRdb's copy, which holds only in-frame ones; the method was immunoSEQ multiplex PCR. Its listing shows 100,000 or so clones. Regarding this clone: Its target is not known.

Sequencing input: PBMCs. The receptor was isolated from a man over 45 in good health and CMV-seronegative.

The CDR3 spells CSVRTGSGNTIYF. DNA for the CDR3: TGCAGCGTACGGACAGGCTCTGGAAACACCATATATTTT. The chain carries TRBV29-1 and TRBJ1-3, with 7 bases matching TRBD1. The CDR3 is 13 amino acids. The V gene's germline CDR1 is SQVTM and CDR2 ANQGSEA. V shed 6 bases, J shed 0 bases, and the junction held 2 bases outside the gene matches.